This passage covers 14 T cell receptor beta chains from one sample sequenced in a study of beta chain features in type 1 diabetes. What these receptors recognize is not known. Broader study findings: All four CD4+ subsets from Type 1 diabetes patients carried moderately but significantly shorter TCRB CDR3s.

Of the isolated RNA, all was reverse transcribed, and so the sequenced material was expressed TCRB transcripts. Clones were read by immunoSEQ multiplex PCR, and TCRdb kept only the in-frame ones, dropping some. The data show fewer than 400,000 clones, roughly 8.8% seen once. Sequencing used central memory CD4+ T cells from blood. These receptor sequences come from a man between 25 and 39 years old with type 1 diabetes.

V is TRBV6-6 and J is TRBJ2-7; D may correspond to TRBD1 or TRBD2 (5 bases each). Germline V gives CDR1 MNHNY, CDR2 SVGAGI (reference sequence). Trimming cost V 2 bases and J 7 bases, with 15 bases left between them. The CDR3 covers 14 residues. CDR3 sequence (DNA): TGTGCCAGCAGTTACGAGGGGCCAGTTTTTGAGCAGTACTTC. It specifies CASSYEGPVFEQYF.

This clone appeared a few times. The chain couples TRBV10-3 to TRBJ1-6; D is perhaps TRBD1 (6 bases). CDR1 is ENHRY and CDR2 is SYGVKD in the germline V gene. V was shortened by 0 bases and J by 9 bases, with 12 bases between the two germline ends. The CDR3 loop spans 15 amino acids. CDR3: CAISESAGAGSPLHF. The CDR3 nucleotides read TGTGCCATCAGTGAGTCAGCAGGGGCTGGTTCACCCCTCCACTTT.

V gene TRBV25-1 combines with J gene TRBJ2-7, with TRBD1 matching over 8 bases. The germline V gene has CDR1 MGHDK and CDR2 SYGVNS. The CDR3 is made up of 13 amino acids. The trim removed 4 bases at V and 3 bases at J, leaving 2 bases unmatched. CDR3 coding DNA: TGTGCCAGCAGTGGGGACAGGTTCTACGAGCAGTACTTC. Encoded protein: CASSGDRFYEQYF.

The rearrangement joins TRBV18 to TRBJ1-1, with 11 bases that match TRBD1. The junction had 7 bases not matched to a gene; V was cut back by 5 bases and J by 5 bases. CDR3 length equals 15 residues. Per germline, CDR1 KGHSH and CDR2 LQKENI. CDR3 amino acids: CASSFSGTGGTEAFF. The CDR3 region has the DNA TGTGCCAGCTCATTCTCCGGGACAGGGGGAACTGAAGCTTTCTTT.

This sequence joins TRBV2 and TRBJ2-5; TRBD2 matches at 10 bases. The germline CDR1 and CDR2 sequences are SNHLY and FYNNEI. CDR3 length equals 15 residues. J was trimmed by 5 bases and V by 6 bases; bases with no gene match: 9. The CDR3 region is CASRRLLAGGETQYF. In nucleotides, the CDR3 is TGTGCCAGCAGAAGACTCTTAGCGGGGGGTGAGACCCAGTACTTC. Full variable domain (outside the CDR3, taken from reference TRBV2 and TRBJ2-5): EPEVTQTPSHQVTQMGQEVILRCVPISNHLYFYWYRQILGQKVEFLVSFYNNEISEKSEIFDDQFSVERPDGSNFTLKIRSTKLEDSAMYFCASRRLLAGGETQYFGPGTRLLVL.

The chain uses TRBV21-1 and TRBJ2-5; the table's D call TRBD1 went unverified against the DNA. TRBV21-1 is labeled a pseudogene. The CDR3 covers 13 residues. The CDR3 DNA is TGTGCCAGCAGCAATAGGCCAGGAGAGACCCAGTACTTC. It codes for CASSNRPGETQYF.

This clone came up a few times. The chain joins TRBV6-5 to TRBJ2-2; no clear D gene. CDR1 is MNHEY, CDR2 SVGAGI, per germline. The CDR3 has 13 amino acids. V gave up 5 bases and J gave up 6 bases, with 10 bases separating them. The CDR3 DNA is TGTGCCAGCAGTAATAGAATCCCCGGGGAGCTGTTTTTT. It encodes CASSNRIPGELFF.

This clone was detected only a few times. The DNA of the CDR3 is TGTGCCATCAAAAAGGACAGCGCCTACGAGCAGTACTTC. Its protein product is CAIKKDSAYEQYF. The genes are TRBV10-3 and TRBJ2-7; a possible D gene is TRBD1 (6 bases). This CDR3 contains 13 residues. Trimming shortened V by 7 bases and J by 2 bases, and 12 bases separated the two germline ends. CDR1 and CDR2 (germline): ENHRY, SYGVKD.

The rearrangement uses TRBV7-2 and TRBJ1-2; D remains ambiguous. Germline loops: CDR1 SGHTA, CDR2 FQGNSA. The CDR3 totals 13 residues. The ends were cut back, 1 base at V and 7 bases at J, with 10 bases in the middle. CDR3: CASSLGVLRGYTF. The CDR3, as DNA: TGTGCCAGCAGCTTAGGAGTCTTACGTGGCTACACCTTC.

J is TRBJ1-4 and V is TRBV29-1, with D possibly being TRBD1 (5 bases). The CDR3 spans 13 residues. V lost 4 bases and J lost 8, with 14 bases in between. From germline, CDR1 is SQVTM and CDR2 ANQGSEA. The CDR3 DNA sequence: TGCAGCGTTGGGCACGGTCCAGGGGAAAAACTGTTTTTT. It translates to CSVGHGPGEKLFF.

The rearrangement uses TRBV27 and TRBJ1-2; D might be TRBD1 (6 bases). The CDR3 extends over 14 amino acids. The ends were cut back, 4 bases at V and 7 bases at J, with 16 bases in the middle. Germline-derived CDR1 and CDR2 are MNHEY and SMNVEV (reference sequence). CDR3 in DNA: TGTGCCAGCAGTTCCAATTCAGGGGCCACTGGCTACACCTTC. Its protein is CASSSNSGATGYTF.

This clone occurred a few times. J is TRBJ1-4 and V is TRBV28; the D is unclear. Trimming stripped 1 base from V and 14 bases from J, with 11 bases between. The CDR3 runs 12 residues. The germline CDR1 and CDR2 sequences are MDHEN and SYDVKM. CDR3 nucleotides: TGTGCCAGCAGTTTATCCGGGTCGGGGCTGTTTTTT. Residues: CASSLSGSGLFF. The full variable domain, rest sourced from reference TRBV28 and TRBJ1-4, is DVKVTQSSRYLVKRTGEKVFLECVQDMDHENMFWYRQDPGLGLRLIYFSYDVKMKEKGDIPEGYSVSREKKERFSLILESASTNQTSMYLCASSLSGSGLFFGSGTQLSVL.

This clone was detected a few times. The chain links TRBV19 to TRBJ2-5; 10 positions match TRBD2. This CDR3 comprises 16 residues. In germline, CDR1 is LNHDA, CDR2 SQIVND (reference sequence). The ends lost 3 bases at V and 0 bases at J; junction bases unmatched: 4. The chain's CDR3 is CASSISSGGYQETQYF. CDR3 bases: TGTGCCAGTAGTATCTCTAGCGGGGGATACCAAGAGACCCAGTACTTC. Complete variable domain (other parts from reference TRBV19 and TRBJ2-5): DGGITQSPKYLFRKEGQNVTLSCEQNLNHDAMYWYRQDPGQGLRLIYYSQIVNDFQKGDIAEGYSVSREKKESFPLTVTSAQKNPTAFYLCASSISSGGYQETQYFGPGTRLLVL.

This clone has a handful of counts. The gene calls are TRBV7-2 and TRBJ1-6, with D unresolved. Between the trimmed V and J ends, which lost 5 bases and 13 bases, there was a span of 12 bases. Germline V lookup: CDR1 SGHTA, CDR2 FQGNSA. This CDR3 is 12 amino acids long. CDR3: CASSRLTGPLHF. In DNA, the CDR3 is TGTGCCAGCAGCCGTTTAACCGGCCCCCTCCACTTT.